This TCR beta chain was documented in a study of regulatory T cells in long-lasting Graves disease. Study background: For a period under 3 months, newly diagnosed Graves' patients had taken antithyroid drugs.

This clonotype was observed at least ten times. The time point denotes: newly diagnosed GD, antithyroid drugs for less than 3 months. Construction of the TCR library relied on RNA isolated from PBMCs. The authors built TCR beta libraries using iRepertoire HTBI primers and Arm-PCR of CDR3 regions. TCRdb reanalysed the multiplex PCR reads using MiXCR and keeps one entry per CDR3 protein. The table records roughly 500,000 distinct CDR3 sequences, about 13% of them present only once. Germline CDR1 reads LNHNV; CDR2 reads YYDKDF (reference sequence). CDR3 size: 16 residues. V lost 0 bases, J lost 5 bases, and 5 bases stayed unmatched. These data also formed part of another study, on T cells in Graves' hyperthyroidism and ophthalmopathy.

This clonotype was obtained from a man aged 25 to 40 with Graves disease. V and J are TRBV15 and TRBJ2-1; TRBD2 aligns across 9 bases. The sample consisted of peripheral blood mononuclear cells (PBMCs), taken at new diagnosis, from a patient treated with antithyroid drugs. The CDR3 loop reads CATSRDVAGGDNEQFF. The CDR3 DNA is TGTGCCACCAGCAGAGATGTCGCGGGAGGGGACAATGAGCAGTTCTTC.